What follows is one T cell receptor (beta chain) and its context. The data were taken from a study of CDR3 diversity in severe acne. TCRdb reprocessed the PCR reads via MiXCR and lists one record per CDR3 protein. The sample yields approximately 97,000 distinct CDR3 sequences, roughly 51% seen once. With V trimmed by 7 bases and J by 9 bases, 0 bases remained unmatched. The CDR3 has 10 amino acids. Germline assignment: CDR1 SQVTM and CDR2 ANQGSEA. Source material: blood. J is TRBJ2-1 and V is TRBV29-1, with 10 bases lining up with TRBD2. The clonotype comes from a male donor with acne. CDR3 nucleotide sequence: TGCAGCGGACTAGCGGGTGAGCAGTTCTTC. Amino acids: CSGLAGEQFF.